The text below deals with one T cell receptor beta chain. Authors' data handling: It was from reference gene primer amplification that nucleated cell counts were estimated. Clones were sequenced by immunoSEQ multiplex PCR, and TCRdb holds only the in-frame ones, with some missing. V, J and clone size derive from that table, while D and trimming were established from the DNA sequence. The data show some 140,000 clones, approximately 83% seen once. The sample is drawn from a study of blood T cell repertoires in COVID-19. Study background: Sites across the United States, Italy and Spain contributed samples from acute and convalescent COVID-19. From T cells, B-cell-depleted T cells, or PBMCs came the material, which was cDNA or gDNA.

J gave up 0 bases and V 6 bases, and 7 bases lay outside the gene matches. Germline V gene sequence: CDR1 SGHRS, CDR2 YFSETQ. CDR3 length equals 15 residues. The TCR comes from an older woman with acute or convalescent COVID-19. Sequences were obtained from peripheral blood. The chain carries TRBV5-1 and TRBJ1-2, with 8 bases identical to TRBD1. The CDR3, as DNA: TGCGCCAGCATCCTAATACAGGGGGCTAACTATGGCTACACCTTC. Its protein product is CASILIQGANYGYTF.